Each of the 3 T cell receptor beta chains below was sequenced from the same sample in a study of T cells in Graves' hyperthyroidism and ophthalmopathy. RNA transcripts provided the source from which TCR beta CDR3 regions were amplified. The primer set for the first-round RT-PCR of the TCR CDR3 was HTBI. MiXCR, run by TCRdb on the multiplex PCR reads, gives a single entry per CDR3 protein. The sample shows hundreds of thousands of distinct CDR3 sequences, 12% to 15% of them seen only once. The sample comprised blood. Receptors were obtained from a woman younger than 35 with Graves' hyperthyroidism.

This clonotype was detected many times. The rearrangement links TRBV7-2 to TRBJ2-5; no clear D gene. The CDR3 totals 13 residues. The germline V gene encodes CDR1 SGHTA and CDR2 FQGNSA. Trimming took 3 bases from V and 2 from J, leaving 7 bases between them. CDR3 DNA: TGTGCCAGCAGCTTCTCGATACAAGAGACCCAGTACTTC. It is translated as CASSFSIQETQYF.

There are many counts of this clonotype. The chain couples TRBV7-8 to TRBJ2-3, with 7 bases identical to TRBD1. This CDR3 is 15 amino acids long. CDR1 is SGHVS and CDR2 is FQNEAQ in the germline V gene. After removal of 3 bases from V and 0 bases from J, the junction contained 3 bases not matched to a gene. The CDR3 loop reads CASSLLQGSTDTQYF. CDR3 in DNA: TGTGCCAGCAGCTTGTTACAGGGGAGCACAGATACGCAGTATTTT.

There are many counts of this clonotype. The rearrangement uses TRBV20-1 and TRBJ2-1; 14 bases agree with TRBD2. CDR1 DFQATT and CDR2 SNEGSKA come from the germline V gene (reference sequence). This CDR3 has 16 amino acids. V was pared by 0 bases and J by 8 bases, with 6 bases of the junction left unmatched. CDR3 sequence reads: CSARDPGLAGVYEQFF. The DNA of the CDR3 is TGCAGTGCTAGAGACCCGGGACTAGCGGGAGTTTATGAGCAGTTCTTC.